The rows below give T cell receptor beta chains drawn from one sample of a study of T cell repertoires in cytomegalovirus infection. Using its own MiXCR run on the reads, TCRdb lists one record per CDR3 protein. The data show approximately 500,000 distinct CDR3 sequences, about 10% seen once. The sequenced material came from PBMCs. These receptors came from a human donor in good health (CMV status not recorded). Some clones in this sample may be carry-over from other donors' samples. The CDR3 runs from the conserved cysteine through the conserved F or W. Fields, in order: D gene, CDR3 length, V gene, J gene, clone size, CDR3 protein, CDR3 DNA. A D gene is named only where the DNA matches it firmly. Where a row states a size, it is once, few, many or the class of an expanded clone; other rows omit it.

D: TRBD1; length: 17; V: TRBV7-9; J: TRBJ1-2; size: many; CDR3: CASSSLGTEAVFYGYTF; DNA: TGTGCCAGCAGTTCTCTCGGGACAGAGGCCGTTTTCTATGGCTACACCTTC
D: TRBD1; length: 14; V: TRBV28; J: TRBJ1-2; size: many; CDR3: CASTPDGTGNGYTF; DNA: TGTGCCAGCACTCCTGATGGGACAGGGAACGGCTACACCTTC
D: .; length: 15; V: TRBV28; J: TRBJ1-2; size: many; CDR3: CASSPADSRNYGYTF; DNA: TGTGCCAGCAGTCCCGCGGACAGCCGTAACTATGGCTACACCTTC
D: TRBD1; length: 16; V: TRBV24-1; J: TRBJ2-7; size: many; CDR3: CATSPRQTGTIYEQYF; DNA: TGTGCCACCAGCCCCCGTCAGACAGGGACGATTTACGAGCAGTACTTC
D: .; length: 14; V: TRBV7-2; J: TRBJ2-7; size: many; CDR3: CASSLGGSRYEQYF; DNA: TGTGCCAGCAGCTTAGGTGGTTCCCGCTACGAGCAGTACTTC
D: .; length: 14; V: TRBV29-1; J: TRBJ1-5; size: many; CDR3: CSVEVGRGNQPQHF; DNA: TGCAGCGTTGAAGTTGGGAGGGGCAATCAGCCCCAGCATTTT
D: .; length: 15; V: TRBV18; J: TRBJ2-7; size: few; CDR3: CASSLGQAQSYEQYF; DNA: TGTGCCAGCTCTCTAGGACAAGCACAATCCTACGAGCAGTACTTC
D: .; length: 14; V: TRBV20-1; J: TRBJ1-2; size: .; CDR3: CSARDGLRGHGYTF; DNA: TGCAGTGCTAGAGATGGACTGAGAGGTCATGGCTACACCTTC
D: .; length: 15; V: TRBV19; J: TRBJ2-1; size: many; CDR3: CASSIVQGLYNEQFF; DNA: TGTGCCAGTAGTATAGTCCAGGGTCTCTACAATGAGCAGTTCTTC
D: .; length: 15; V: TRBV20-1; J: TRBJ1-5; size: many; CDR3: CSARDPRDSNQPQHF; DNA: TGCAGTGCTAGAGATCCCAGGGATAGCAATCAGCCCCAGCATTTT
D: .; length: 18; V: TRBV7-9; J: TRBJ2-3; size: many; CDR3: CASSLGDRLEGDTDTQYF; DNA: TGTGCCAGCAGCTTAGGTGACAGGCTGGAGGGGGACACAGATACGCAGTATTTT
D: TRBD2; length: 21; V: TRBV12-3/TRBV12-4; J: TRBJ2-5; size: many; CDR3: CASSPDRSGSGRILIRETQYF; DNA: TGTGCCAGCAGTCCCGACAGGTCAGGTAGCGGGAGGATCCTAATCCGGGAGACCCAGTACTTC
D: TRBD1; length: 14; V: TRBV20-1; J: TRBJ2-7; size: few; CDR3: CSARSSGTVYEQYF; DNA: TGCAGTGCTAGATCGTCCGGGACAGTGTACGAGCAGTACTTC
D: TRBD2; length: 14; V: TRBV7-2; J: TRBJ2-3; size: many; CDR3: CASSSTSGLDTQYF; DNA: TGTGCCAGCAGCTCCACTAGCGGACTGGATACGCAGTATTTT
D: .; length: 16; V: TRBV11-2; J: TRBJ1-2; size: many; CDR3: CASSFWSLAGARGYTF; DNA: TGTGCCAGCAGCTTTTGGTCTCTTGCGGGGGCGCGCGGCTACACCTTC
D: .; length: 13; V: TRBV20-1; J: TRBJ1-6; size: many; CDR3: CSASRQASRPLHF; DNA: TGCAGTGCTAGCCGACAGGCCTCAAGACCCCTCCACTTT
D: .; length: 13; V: TRBV7-9; J: TRBJ2-7; size: many; CDR3: CASRGARAHEQYF; DNA: TGTGCCAGCAGAGGGGCACGGGCCCACGAGCAGTACTTC
D: TRBD2; length: 17; V: TRBV18; J: TRBJ2-5; size: many; CDR3: CASSPRLAGIQQETQYF; DNA: TGTGCCAGCTCACCGCGACTAGCGGGGATTCAACAAGAGACCCAGTACTTC
D: .; length: 14; V: TRBV20-1; J: TRBJ2-7; size: many; CDR3: CSARPQASSYEQYF; DNA: TGCAGTGCTAGACCCCAGGCAAGCTCCTACGAGCAGTACTTC
D: TRBD1; length: 15; V: TRBV5-5; J: TRBJ2-5; size: many; CDR3: CASSSPGQGQETQYF; DNA: TGTGCCAGCAGCTCGCCGGGACAGGGGCAAGAGACCCAGTACTTC
D: .; length: 13; V: TRBV12-3/TRBV12-4; J: TRBJ1-1; size: many; CDR3: CASSPRGVAEAFF; DNA: TGTGCCAGCAGCCCCCGGGGGGTGGCTGAAGCTTTCTTT
D: TRBD2; length: 14; V: TRBV2; J: TRBJ2-1; size: many; CDR3: CAIRTSGTYNEQFF; DNA: TGTGCCATCAGGACTAGCGGAACCTACAATGAGCAGTTCTTC
D: .; length: 14; V: TRBV5-1; J: TRBJ2-3; size: few; CDR3: CASSTGGPTDTQYF; DNA: TGCGCCAGCAGCACGGGTGGGCCCACAGATACGCAGTATTTT
D: .; length: 18; V: TRBV12-5; J: TRBJ2-3; size: many; CDR3: CASGGTGESRCTTDTQYF; DNA: TGTGCTAGTGGGGGAACGGGGGAGAGTCGATGCACAACAGATACGCAGTATTTT
D: .; length: 13; V: TRBV19; J: TRBJ1-1; size: many; CDR3: CASQVGRTTEAFF; DNA: TGTGCCAGTCAGGTGGGGCGTACCACTGAAGCTTTCTTT
D: .; length: 13; V: TRBV3-1; J: TRBJ1-1; size: .; CDR3: CASSQSGGTEAFF; DNA: TGTGCCAGCAGCCAAAGCGGAGGCACTGAAGCTTTCTTT
D: TRBD2; length: 16; V: TRBV6-6; J: TRBJ2-5; size: .; CDR3: CASSYPGTMPQETQYF; DNA: TGTGCCAGCAGTTACCCGGGGACTATGCCCCAAGAGACCCAGTACTTC